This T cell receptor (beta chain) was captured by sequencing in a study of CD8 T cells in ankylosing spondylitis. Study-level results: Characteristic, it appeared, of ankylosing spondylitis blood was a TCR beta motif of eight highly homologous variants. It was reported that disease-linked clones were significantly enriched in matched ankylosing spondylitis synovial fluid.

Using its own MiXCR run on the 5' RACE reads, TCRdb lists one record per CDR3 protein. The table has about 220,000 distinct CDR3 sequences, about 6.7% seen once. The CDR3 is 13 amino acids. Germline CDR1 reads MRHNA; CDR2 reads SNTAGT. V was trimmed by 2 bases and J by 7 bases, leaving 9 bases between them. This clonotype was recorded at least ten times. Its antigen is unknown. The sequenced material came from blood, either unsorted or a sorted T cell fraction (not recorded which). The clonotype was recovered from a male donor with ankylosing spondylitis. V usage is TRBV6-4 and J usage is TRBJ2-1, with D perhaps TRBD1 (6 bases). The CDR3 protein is CASSDTGKNEQFF. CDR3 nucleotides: TGTGCCAGCAGTGACACAGGGAAGAATGAGCAGTTCTTC.